This T cell receptor beta chain is drawn from a study of Tregs in tolerant kidney transplant recipients. Related graft donors supplied nonmyeloablative bone marrow transplants, and mixed chimerism was transient. CD4+CD25+CD127- Tregs, CD4+CD25- non-Tregs, CD4 and CD8 cells were sorted. Germline V gene lookup returns CDR1 SQVTM and CDR2 ANQGSEA. The CDR3 is 15 residues long. V lost 1 base and J lost 2; bases outside the gene matches: 3. Points on this clone: Antigen: not known. The read ends 3 residues shy of where the CDR3 ends; the end is completed using the germline J gene.

Clones were sequenced by immunoSEQ multiplex PCR, and TCRdb holds only the in-frame ones, with some missing. The sample has approximately 6,000 clones. General study findings and limits: The small number of patients limits these findings pending further validation. Donor-specific Treg expansion exceeded global Treg expansion in tolerant patients, suggesting antigen drive. The most relevant donor-specific Treg TCRbeta repertoire apparently came from expansion with activated donor B cells.

This TCR was sampled from a human patient who received a combined kidney and bone marrow transplant. Certain T cells may be donor cells from the graft. This material consisted of CD8+ T cells from blood (PBMCs), taken 12 months after the transplant. The chain couples TRBV29-1 to TRBJ2-2, with TRBD1 identical over 8 bases. The CDR3 sequence is CSVEGGTGNTGELFF. The covered CDR3 bases are TGCAGCGTTGAAGGTGGGACAGGTAACACCGGGGAG.